Sequencing of this TCR beta chain was carried out in a study of cytomegalovirus exposure and HLA in healthy donors. PCR involved 60 Vbeta and 13 Jbeta primers. Authors' data handling: An analysis performed later counted roughly 80 million unique TCR beta chains (roughly 11 million of them shared). The assay was immunoSEQ multiplex PCR, and TCRdb's table has in-frame clones only and misses some. V, J and clone size derive from that table, while D and trimming were established from the DNA sequence. The table includes around 190,000 clones, over 75% detected once. This CDR3 contains 15 residues. CDR1 is SGHVS and CDR2 is FQNEAQ in the germline V gene. V was pared by 2 bases and J by 1 base, with 4 bases of the junction left unmatched. Study results and limitations: Association of 16,951 TCR beta sequences with HLA alleles was found at 0.05 false discovery rate in a later analysis.

A word on this clone: What it recognizes is unknown.

The sequencing sample was made of PBMCs. This sequence was found in a man aged 55 to 70 in good health and CMV-seronegative. This chain links TRBV7-8 with TRBJ1-1; 7 nucleotides agree with TRBD1. CDR3 residues: CASSLIGGENTEAFF. The CDR3 DNA follows: TGTGCCAGCAGCTTAATAGGGGGCGAGAACACTGAAGCTTTCTTT. Supplemented by reference TRBV7-8 and TRBJ1-1, the full variable domain reads GAGVSQSPRYKVAKRGQDVALRCDPISGHVSLFWYQQALGQGPEFLTYFQNEAQLDKSGLPSDRFFAERPEGSVSTLKIQRTQQEDSAVYLCASSLIGGENTEAFFGQGTRLTVV.